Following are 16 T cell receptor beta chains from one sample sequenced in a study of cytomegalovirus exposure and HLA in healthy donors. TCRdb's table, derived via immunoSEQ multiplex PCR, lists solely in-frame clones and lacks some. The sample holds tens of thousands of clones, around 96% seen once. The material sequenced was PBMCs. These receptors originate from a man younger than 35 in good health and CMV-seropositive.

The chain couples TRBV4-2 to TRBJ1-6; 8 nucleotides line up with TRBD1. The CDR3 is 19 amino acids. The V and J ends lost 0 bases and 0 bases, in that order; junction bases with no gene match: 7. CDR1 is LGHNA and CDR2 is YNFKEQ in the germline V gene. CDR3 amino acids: CASSQEATGVDSYNSPLHF. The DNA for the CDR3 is TGTGCCAGCAGCCAAGAAGCGACAGGGGTTGACTCCTATAATTCACCCCTCCACTTT.

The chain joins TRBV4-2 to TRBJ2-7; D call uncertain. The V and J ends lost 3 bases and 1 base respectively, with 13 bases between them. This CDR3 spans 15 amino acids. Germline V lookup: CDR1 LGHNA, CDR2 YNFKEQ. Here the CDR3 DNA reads TGTGCCAGCAGCCAGCCCGAGGAACATTCCTACGAGCAGTACTTC. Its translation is CASSQPEEHSYEQYF.

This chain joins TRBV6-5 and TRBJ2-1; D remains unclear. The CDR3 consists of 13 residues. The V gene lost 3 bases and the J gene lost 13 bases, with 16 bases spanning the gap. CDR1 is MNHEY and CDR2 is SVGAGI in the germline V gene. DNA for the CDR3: TGTGCCAGCAGTTATGGTGACACCTTGCCCCAGTTCTTC. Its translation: CASSYGDTLPQFF.

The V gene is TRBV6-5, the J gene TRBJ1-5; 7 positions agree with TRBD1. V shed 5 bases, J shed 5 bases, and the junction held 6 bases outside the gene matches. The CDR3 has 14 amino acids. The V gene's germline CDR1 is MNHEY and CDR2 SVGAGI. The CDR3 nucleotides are TGTGCCAGCAGTCGACAGGGCCGGGATCAGCCCCAGCATTTT. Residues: CASSRQGRDQPQHF.

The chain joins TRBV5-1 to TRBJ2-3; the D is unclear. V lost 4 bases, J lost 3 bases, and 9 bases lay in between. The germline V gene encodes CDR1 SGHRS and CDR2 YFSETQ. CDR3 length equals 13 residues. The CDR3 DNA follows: TGCGCCAGCAGCCGAGACTTTACAGATACGCAGTATTTT. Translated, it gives CASSRDFTDTQYF.

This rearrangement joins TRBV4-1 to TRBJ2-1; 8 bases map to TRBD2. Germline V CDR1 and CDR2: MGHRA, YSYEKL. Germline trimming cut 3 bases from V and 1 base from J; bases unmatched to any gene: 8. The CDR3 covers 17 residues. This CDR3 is CASSHAPGTRSYNEQFF. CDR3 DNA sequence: TGCGCCAGCAGCCATGCTCCCGGGACTAGGTCCTACAATGAGCAGTTCTTC.

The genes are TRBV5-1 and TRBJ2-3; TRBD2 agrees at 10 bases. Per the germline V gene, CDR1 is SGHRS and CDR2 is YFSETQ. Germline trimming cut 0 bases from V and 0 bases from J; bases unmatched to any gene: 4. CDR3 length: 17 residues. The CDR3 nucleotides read TGCGCCAGCAGCTTGGTCTATAGCGGGGGGAGCACAGATACGCAGTATTTT. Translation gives CASSLVYSGGSTDTQYF.

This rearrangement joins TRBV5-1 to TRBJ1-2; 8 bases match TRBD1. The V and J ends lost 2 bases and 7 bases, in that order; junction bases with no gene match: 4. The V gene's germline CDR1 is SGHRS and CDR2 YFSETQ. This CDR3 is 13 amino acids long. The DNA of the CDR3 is TGCGCCAGCAGCTTTCCAGGGGGCGGTGGCTACACCTTC. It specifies CASSFPGGGGYTF.

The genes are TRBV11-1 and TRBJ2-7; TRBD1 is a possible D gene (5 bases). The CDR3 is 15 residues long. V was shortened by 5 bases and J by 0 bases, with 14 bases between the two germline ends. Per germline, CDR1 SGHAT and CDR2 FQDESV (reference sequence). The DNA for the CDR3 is TGTGCCAGCAGCCATACCGACAGTCGCTCCTACGAGCAGTACTTC. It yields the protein CASSHTDSRSYEQYF.

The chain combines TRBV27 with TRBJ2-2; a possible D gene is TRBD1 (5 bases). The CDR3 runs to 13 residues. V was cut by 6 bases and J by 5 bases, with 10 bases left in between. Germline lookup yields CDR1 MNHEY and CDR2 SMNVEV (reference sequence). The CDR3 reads CASRGRDTGELFF. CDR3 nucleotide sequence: TGTGCCAGCAGAGGCAGGGATACCGGGGAGCTGTTTTTT.

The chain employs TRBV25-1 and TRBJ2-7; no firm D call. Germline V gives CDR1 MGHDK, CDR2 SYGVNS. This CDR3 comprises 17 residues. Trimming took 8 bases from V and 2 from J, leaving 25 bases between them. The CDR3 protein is CASCTWASTRAPYEQYF. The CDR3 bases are TGTGCCAGCTGCACTTGGGCCTCTACAAGAGCCCCCTACGAGCAGTACTTC.

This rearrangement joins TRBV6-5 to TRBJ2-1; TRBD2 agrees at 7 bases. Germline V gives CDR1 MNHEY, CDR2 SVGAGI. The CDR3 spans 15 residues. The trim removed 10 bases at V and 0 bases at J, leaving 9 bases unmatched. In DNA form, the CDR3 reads TGTGCCACAAGTCTCGGGGGGAGCTCCTACAATGAGCAGTTCTTC. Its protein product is CATSLGGSSYNEQFF.

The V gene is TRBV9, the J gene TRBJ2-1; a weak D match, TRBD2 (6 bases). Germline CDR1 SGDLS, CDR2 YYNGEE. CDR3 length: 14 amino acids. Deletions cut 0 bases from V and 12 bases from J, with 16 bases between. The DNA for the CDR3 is TGTGCCAGCAGCGTAGACGCTAGCGCGTTGCGGCAGTTCTTC. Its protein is CASSVDASALRQFF.

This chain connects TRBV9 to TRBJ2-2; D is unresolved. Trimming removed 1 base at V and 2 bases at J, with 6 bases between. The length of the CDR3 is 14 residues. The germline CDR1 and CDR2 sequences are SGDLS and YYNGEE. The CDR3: CASSVLQNTGELFF. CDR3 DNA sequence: TGTGCCAGCAGCGTATTACAAAACACCGGGGAGCTGTTTTTT.

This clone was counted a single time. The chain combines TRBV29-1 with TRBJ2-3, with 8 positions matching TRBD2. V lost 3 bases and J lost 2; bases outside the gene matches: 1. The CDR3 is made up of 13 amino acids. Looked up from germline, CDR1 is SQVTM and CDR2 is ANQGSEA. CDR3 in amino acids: CSVDSGATDTQYF. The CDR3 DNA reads TGCAGCGTTGATAGCGGGGCCACAGATACGCAGTATTTT.

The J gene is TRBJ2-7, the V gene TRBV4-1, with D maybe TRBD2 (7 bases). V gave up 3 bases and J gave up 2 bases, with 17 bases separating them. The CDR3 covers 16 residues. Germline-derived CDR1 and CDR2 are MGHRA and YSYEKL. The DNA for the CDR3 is TGCGCCAGCAGCCAGGGATTAGGGGGGGGCCCCTACGAGCAGTACTTC. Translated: CASSQGLGGGPYEQYF.